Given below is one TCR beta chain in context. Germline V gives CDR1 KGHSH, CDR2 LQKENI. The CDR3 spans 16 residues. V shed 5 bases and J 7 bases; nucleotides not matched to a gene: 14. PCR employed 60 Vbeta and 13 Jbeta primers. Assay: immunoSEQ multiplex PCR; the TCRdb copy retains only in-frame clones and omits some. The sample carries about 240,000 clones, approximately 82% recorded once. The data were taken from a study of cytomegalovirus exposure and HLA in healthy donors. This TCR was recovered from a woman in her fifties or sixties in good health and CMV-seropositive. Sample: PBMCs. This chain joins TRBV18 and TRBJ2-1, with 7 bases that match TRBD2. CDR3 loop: CASSYLSGTLTNEQFF. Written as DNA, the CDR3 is TGTGCCAGCTCATACCTAAGCGGGACGTTGACAAATGAGCAGTTCTTC.